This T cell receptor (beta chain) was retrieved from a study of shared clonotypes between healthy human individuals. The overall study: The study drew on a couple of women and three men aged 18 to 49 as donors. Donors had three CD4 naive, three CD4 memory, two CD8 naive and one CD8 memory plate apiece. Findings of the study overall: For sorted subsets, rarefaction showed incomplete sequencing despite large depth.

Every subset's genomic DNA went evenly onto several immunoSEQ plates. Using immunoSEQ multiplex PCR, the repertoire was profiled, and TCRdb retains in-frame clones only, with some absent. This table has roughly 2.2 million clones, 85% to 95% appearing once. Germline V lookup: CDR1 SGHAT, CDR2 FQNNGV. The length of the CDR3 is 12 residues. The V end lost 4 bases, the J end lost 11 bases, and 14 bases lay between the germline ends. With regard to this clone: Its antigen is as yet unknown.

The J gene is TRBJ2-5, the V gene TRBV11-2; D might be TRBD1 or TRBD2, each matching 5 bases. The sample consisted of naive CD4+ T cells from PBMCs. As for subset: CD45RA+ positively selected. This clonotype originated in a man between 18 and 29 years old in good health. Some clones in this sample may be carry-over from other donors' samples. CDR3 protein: CASSSSPGTQYF. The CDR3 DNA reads TGTGCCAGCAGCTCTTCGCCCGGGACGCAGTACTTC.